This T cell receptor (beta chain) was sequenced during a study of T cell responses to AZD1222 COVID-19 vaccine. Overall study findings and caveats: CD4 TCRs associated with vaccination spanned spike, dominating at 160-218 and 743-854. Unmutated regions of variants are reportedly targeted by nearly half of spike-specific TCRs. Of the AZD1222 recipients, only five to seven were seropositive at baseline. White British ancestry dominated among donors, who included more females, and clonal diversity was possibly underestimated.

Using immunoSEQ multiplex PCR, the repertoire was profiled, and TCRdb retains in-frame clones only, with some absent. The repertoire includes more than 85,000 clones, about 90% of them detected once, and about 5% sits in the top ten. This clone has only one observation. The antigen remains undetermined. The CDR3 has 17 residues. The germline V gene has CDR1 SGHRS and CDR2 YFSETQ. The V and J ends lost 1 base and 4 bases respectively, with 15 bases between them. This sequence joins TRBV5-1 and TRBJ2-6; possible D gene TRBD2, 5 bases. This sequence originates from an adult in good health. The sample here was peripheral blood, taken on day 0 of AZD1222 vaccination. The CDR3 DNA follows: TGCGCCAGCAGCTTGAGGCCCCCCGGGGAGGGGGCCAACGTCCTGACTTTC. Protein sequence: CASSLRPPGEGANVLTF.